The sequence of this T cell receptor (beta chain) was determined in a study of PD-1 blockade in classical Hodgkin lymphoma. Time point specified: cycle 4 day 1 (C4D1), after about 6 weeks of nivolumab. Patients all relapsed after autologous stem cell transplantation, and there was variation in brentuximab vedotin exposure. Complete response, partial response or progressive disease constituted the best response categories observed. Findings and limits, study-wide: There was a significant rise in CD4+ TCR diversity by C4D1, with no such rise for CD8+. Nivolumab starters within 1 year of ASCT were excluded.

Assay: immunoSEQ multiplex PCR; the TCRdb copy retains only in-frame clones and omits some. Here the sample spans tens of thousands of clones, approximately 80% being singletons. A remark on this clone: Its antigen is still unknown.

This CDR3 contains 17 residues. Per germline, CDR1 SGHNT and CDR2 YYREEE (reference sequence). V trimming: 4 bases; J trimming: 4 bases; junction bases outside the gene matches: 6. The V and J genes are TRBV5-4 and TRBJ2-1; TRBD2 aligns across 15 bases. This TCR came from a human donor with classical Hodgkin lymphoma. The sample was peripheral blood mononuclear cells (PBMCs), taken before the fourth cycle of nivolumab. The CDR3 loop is CASSTGLAGGGYNEQFF. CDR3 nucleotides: TGTGCCAGCAGCACCGGACTAGCGGGAGGGGGATACAATGAGCAGTTCTTC. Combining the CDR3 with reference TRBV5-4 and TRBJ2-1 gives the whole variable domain ETGVTQSPTHLIKTRGQQVTLRCSSQSGHNTVSWYQQALGQGPQFIFQYYREEENGRGNFPPRFSGLQFPNYSSELNVNALELDDSALYLCASSTGLAGGGYNEQFFGPGTRLTVL.